Reported below is one TCR beta chain. A read error may account for a junction end that differs from germline. This specimen belongs to a study of T cell responses to AZD1222 COVID-19 vaccine. Per germline, CDR1 SGHTA and CDR2 FQGNSA. The CDR3 length is 15 residues. The assay was immunoSEQ multiplex PCR, and TCRdb's table has in-frame clones only and misses some. The sample carries 95,000 to 130,000 clones, 92% recorded once. The chain couples TRBV7-2 to TRBJ2-3; no firm D call. This clonotype was sampled from an adult who received the AZD1222 COVID-19 vaccine. Sequenced material: peripheral blood, taken 28 days after the second AZD1222 dose. The DNA of the CDR3 is TGTGCCAGCACCTTATTAGGAACTAGCACAGATACGCAGTATTTT. Translated: CASTLLGTSTDTQYF.